This T cell receptor (beta chain) emerged from a study of cytomegalovirus exposure and HLA in healthy donors (dated by TCRdb to about 2017). Background on the whole study: According to an earlier analysis of 587 of the donors, about 180 million T cells yielded 117 million unique TCR beta sequences and about 300 Gb of sequence data. Approximately 310 gigabases of sequencing data and 80 million or so unique TCR sequences were included in an early release covering roughly 700 HLA-typed donors. Among the roughly 430 genotyped donors, around 81% belonged to the genetic ancestry cluster associated with self-reported Caucasian donors. The aim of the study was to test whether cataloging public T cell receptors could identify signatures of past pathogen exposure. The study used immunosequencing to profile the T cell repertoires of approximately 630 subjects and linked those repertoires to cytomegalovirus serostatus. Besides the first cohort of around 670 subjects, a separate validation cohort made up of over 95 different subjects was used. The study combined high-throughput TCR immunosequencing, statistical association of individual TCRs with disease status, and machine learning to predict cytomegalovirus infection status. To study patterns of TCR occurrence, a later analysis re-analyzed previously published TCR beta repertoires from several hundred donors and added high-resolution HLA genotyping. The later analysis used no new phenotypic data to find candidate immune exposures, relying instead on TCR beta sequences and their occurrence across donors. An earlier analysis of 500 to 650 of the donors applied high-throughput TCR beta sequencing to assess whether each TCR beta V gene segment acted as functional or pseudogenic. Donor age, sex, ethnicity and CMV serostatus were collected together with the repertoire data. A later genetic analysis took genome-wide SNP genotypes for about three fifths of the 666 donors and used that subset as a discovery cohort. All discovery cohort repertoires had been generated using a single sequencing platform. HLA typing included class I and class II loci at four-digit resolution. Typing coverage differed by locus: A, B, C, DRB1 and DQB1 were typed in about 620-640 donors, DQA1 in about 550, DPA1 in 600 to 610, and DPB1 in 450 to 480. About 5 DR-DQ haplotypes were handled as single units for association and clustering, since linkage in the cohort was strong. Across 300 to 500 genotyped donors of the cohort, an average of approximately 240,000 unique TCR beta nucleotide sequences per donor were sequenced, and about a sixth of those sequences were non-productive.

The full study reports these points: While some public TCRs were present in many individuals, most TCR sequences turned up only very rarely across donors. CMV serostatus was the only immune exposure information available for the cohort. A cluster of highly shared sequence variants was judged likely to be a technical artifact of the sequencing pipeline. Cytomegalovirus status was reported to be diagnosed by the classifier with high specificity and sensitivity in both the original and validation cohorts. Most CMV-associated TCR beta chains appeared to be HLA-restricted in a later analysis, and the HLA associations seemed to be driven largely by CMV exposure. According to a later analysis, TCR association rates differed among HLA loci, with DRB1 alleles showing the most associated TCRs and HLA-C alleles showing the fewest. Because HLA typing was unavailable for some donors at each locus, only the typed subset was used in association tests. Because counts were too low, 15 or so rarely observed V segments, including chromosome 9 orphons, were excluded from the earlier analysis of 587 of the donors. A further reported finding was that TCR beta sequences accurately predicted the HLA-A and HLA-B alleles for most subjects in the first cohort. Three of the identified cytomegalovirus-associated TCR beta chains were confirmed in vitro to be specific for cytomegalovirus antigens. Strong co-occurrence of HLA alleles, especially DR and DQ, made assigning TCR associations to individual alleles difficult. Some IMGT-functional V segments, including TRBV6-2 and TRBV6-3, could not be told apart with the 87-base-pair reads, so those segments were excluded. According to a later analysis, parvovirus B19, influenza, CMV and Epstein-Barr virus appeared linked to several top co-occurrence clusters. Broadly in line with IMGT annotations, most TCR beta V segments showed up in productive rearrangements about 87% or about 30% of the time in an earlier analysis of around 550 of the donors. Sequencing depth was assumed to be roughly uniform across donors in the presence/absence analyses, though that assumption may not hold. A total of 150 to 200 TCR beta chains were listed by the study as associated with cytomegalovirus. Compared with equally common non-associated chains, HLA-associated TCR beta chains in a later analysis were more clonally expanded and had lower generation probabilities. At a false discovery rate of 0.05, a later analysis linked 15,000 to 20,000 TCR beta sequences to specific HLA alleles. The authors suggested that the approach could potentially be generalized to other disease states and immunological phenotypes. The cohort was sequenced for TCR beta chains only, and without alpha or paired-chain data the features that could be detected were limited. Linkage disequilibrium might explain the correlated functional status among segregating V segments, but an unknown experimental factor could not be ruled out. According to a later genetic analysis, donors in an Asian-associated ancestry cluster had fewer N-insertions in productive TCRs than the roughly 700-donor mean. An association between a missense DCLRE1C variant and V-gene and J-gene trimming of TCR beta chains was found in a later genetic analysis and replicated in an independent cohort.

The library was obtained by the immunoSEQ multiplex PCR assay. For the multiplex PCR, a mixture combining 60 forward primers for TCR Vbeta segments and 13 reverse primers for TCR Jbeta segments was used. The CDR3 region of rearranged TCR beta genes was amplified from genomic DNA by a multiplex PCR assay. The Illumina HiSeq System was used to sequence the amplified TCR beta libraries as 87-base-pair reads. As for the authors' bioinformatics: In a later analysis, some 80 million unique TCR beta chains were counted across the 500 to 850 repertoires, and around 11 million of these chains were shared by at least two donors. A nearest-neighbor algorithm error-corrected the raw reads and collapsed the reads into unique sequences, merging closely related sequences to remove PCR and sequencing errors. To assign V, D and J gene segments, CDR3 sequences were aligned to IMGT reference sequences. For a sequence to be retained, a match of at least six nucleotides was required to both a V gene segment and a J gene segment. Rearrangements were called productive when the CDR3 lacked stop codons and stayed in frame with V and J; all others were non-productive. Following IMGT convention, CDR3 was defined as the stretch from the second conserved V-encoded cysteine up to the conserved J-encoded phenylalanine. Sequences without an unambiguous match to a single V gene segment were excluded from the earlier analysis of almost 600 of the donors. An earlier analysis of fewer than 650 of the donors classified V segments as functional when productive rearrangements were above 56.7% and as segregating when the standard deviation between donors was above 5%. A statistical classification framework was built for diagnosing cytomegalovirus status from the catalog of TCR beta chain sequences. In a later analysis, TCR nucleotide sequences were compared against IMGT/GENE-DB human TR gene sequences so that V and J genes could be assigned. The TCRdist pipeline was used in a later analysis to assign CDR3 sequences and most-parsimonious VDJ recombination scenarios. In a later analysis, every TCR beta chain was defined by the combination of its CDR3 amino acid sequence and its V-gene family, and reads without a unique V-gene family were dropped. As a way to deal with suspected cross-contamination and a sequencing artifact, a later analysis dropped nearly 600 nucleotide sequences that were highly shared and had low generation probability. In a later analysis, a clonal expansion index for each public chain was calculated from normalized within-repertoire ranks of inferred template counts. In a later analysis, generation probabilities were computed with a VDJ recombination model fitted to out-of-frame rearrangements, and the resulting probabilities were checked against IGoR. Hypergeometric tests were used in a later analysis to score TCR-TCR, TCR-HLA and TCR-CMV co-occurrence, with a repertoire-size bias correction applied to the TCR pairs. False discovery rates were estimated in a later analysis by permuting HLA or CMV assignments 20 times. A later analysis grouped co-occurring TCRs with DBSCAN, adding TCRdist sequence similarity when clustering within HLA-allele-positive subsets. Co-occurrence clustering excluded repertoires with fewer than 30,000 or more than 120,000 public chains, plus five with anomalous nucleotide sharing. TCRdb stores this immuneACCESS table with in-frame sequences only. Part of the clones is absent; in the studies checked, under half of the shortfall reflects unresolved V genes, and no reason is known for the rest. V and J calls plus clone size are reproduced from that table; the DNA served to infer D and trimming. The sample table records around 120,000 clones; under 85% of these occur just once. Of the sample, over 1.5% falls within the top ten clones.

This clone occurred once. Its antigen target is currently unknown. Base qualities are not provided; no much larger clone lies one nucleotide away. Compared with germline, V lacks 4 bases and J lacks 3 bases; bases without a gene match: 4. From the germline V gene, CDR1 is KGHSH and CDR2 is LQKENI. The CDR3 runs 15 amino acids, cysteine and phenylalanine included. CDR3 DNA is the only sequence kept; it has 45 bases, read in frame from the first base. The cohort comprised approximately 700 healthy bone marrow donors. At the time of sampling, every cohort member was nominally healthy, though immune exposures that went unrecorded were likely present. The donor was CMV seronegative and was included in the group of a few hundred seronegative cohort members. A peripheral blood sample was collected from each donor, and TCR beta sequencing was performed on peripheral blood mononuclear cells. The Qiagen DNeasy Blood Extraction Kit was used to extract genomic DNA from the blood cell samples.

The TCR originated in a boy younger than 18 in good health and CMV-seronegative. The rearranged chain carries TRBV18 and TRBJ2-7, with 12 junctional bases fitting TRBD2. The sample was PBMCs. The sequence in DNA is TGTGCCAGCTCACAGACTAGCGGGGGACTCTACGAGCAGTACTTC. Its protein product is CASSQTSGGLYEQYF.